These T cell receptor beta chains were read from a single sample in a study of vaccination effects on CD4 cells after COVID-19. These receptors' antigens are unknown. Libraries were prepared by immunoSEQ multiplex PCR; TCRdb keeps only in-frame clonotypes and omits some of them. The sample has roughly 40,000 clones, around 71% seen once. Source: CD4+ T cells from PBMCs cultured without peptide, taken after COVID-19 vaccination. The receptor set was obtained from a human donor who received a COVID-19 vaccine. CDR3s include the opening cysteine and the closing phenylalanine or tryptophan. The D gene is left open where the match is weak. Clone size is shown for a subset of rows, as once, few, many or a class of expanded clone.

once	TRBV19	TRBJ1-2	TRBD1	CASTPRRTGTTNYGYTF	TGTGCCAGTACCCCGCGGCGGACAGGGACTACTAACTATGGCTACACCTTC
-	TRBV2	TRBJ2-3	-	CASSGPGRRGHTDTQYF	TGTGCCAGCAGCGGACCGGGGAGGAGGGGTCACACAGATACGCAGTATTTT
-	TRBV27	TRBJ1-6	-	CASSEGFYNSPLHF	TGTGCCAGCAGTGAGGGGTTTTATAATTCACCCCTCCACTTT
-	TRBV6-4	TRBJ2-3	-	CASRMLGTSGTQYF	TGTGCCAGCAGGATGCTTGGGACCTCGGGTACGCAGTATTTT
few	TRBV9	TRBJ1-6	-	CASSVGTHHSSPLHF	TGTGCCAGCAGCGTGGGAACACATCATTCCTCACCCCTCCACTTT
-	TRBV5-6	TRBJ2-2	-	CASTLMEAGELFF	TGTGCCAGCACCCTGATGGAAGCCGGGGAGCTGTTTTTT
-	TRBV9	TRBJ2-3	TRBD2	CASSVGRTSGRRPDTQYF	TGTGCCAGCAGCGTAGGTCGGACTAGCGGGAGGCGGCCAGATACGCAGTATTTT
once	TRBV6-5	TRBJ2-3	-	CASTITDTQYF	TGTGCCAGCACCATCACAGATACGCAGTATTTT
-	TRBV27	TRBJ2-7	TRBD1	CASSLDRGSSYEQYF	TGTGCCAGCAGTTTGGACAGGGGAAGCTCCTACGAGCAGTACTTC
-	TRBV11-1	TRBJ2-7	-	CASSFSPGYEQYF	TGTGCCAGCAGCTTTAGTCCTGGCTACGAGCAGTACTTC
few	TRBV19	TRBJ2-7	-	CASSPPRNTRAEQYF	TGTGCCAGTAGTCCCCCGCGGAACACCAGGGCCGAGCAGTACTTC
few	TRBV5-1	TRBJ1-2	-	CASSLTEQGRGLNYGYTF	TGCGCCAGCAGCTTAACAGAGCAGGGTCGAGGGCTTAACTATGGCTACACCTTC
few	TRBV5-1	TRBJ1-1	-	CASSRQVNTEAFF	TGCGCCAGCAGCAGACAGGTGAACACTGAAGCTTTCTTT
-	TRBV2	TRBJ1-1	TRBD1	CASSVGTGYTEAFF	TGTGCCAGCAGTGTCGGGACAGGGTACACTGAAGCTTTCTTT
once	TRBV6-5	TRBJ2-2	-	CASRRQISTGELFF	TGTGCCAGCAGACGACAGATTTCAACCGGGGAGCTGTTTTTT
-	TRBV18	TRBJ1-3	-	CASSPGGSSGNTIYF	TGTGCCAGCTCACCCGGGGGAAGCTCTGGAAACACCATATATTTT
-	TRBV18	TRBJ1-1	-	CASSLSTMNTEAFF	TGTGCCAGCTCACTATCGACAATGAACACTGAAGCTTTCTTT
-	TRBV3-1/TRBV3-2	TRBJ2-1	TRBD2	CASSQDAASGYNEQFF	TGTGCCAGCAGCCAAGATGCGGCTAGCGGCTACAATGAGCAGTTCTTC
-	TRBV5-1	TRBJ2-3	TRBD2	CASSPGGGGPTDTQYF	TGCGCCAGCAGCCCGGGGGGCGGGGGGCCCACAGATACGCAGTATTTT
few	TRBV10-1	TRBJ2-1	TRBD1	CASSEFGTGRHEQFF	TGCGCCAGCAGTGAGTTCGGGACAGGGAGGCATGAGCAGTTCTTC
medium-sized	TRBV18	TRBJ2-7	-	CASSPSSVTYEQYF	TGTGCCAGCTCACCTTCCTCCGTCACCTACGAGCAGTACTTC
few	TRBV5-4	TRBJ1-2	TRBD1	CASSTGTGYGGYTF	TGTGCCAGCAGCACCGGGACAGGGTACGGTGGCTACACCTTC
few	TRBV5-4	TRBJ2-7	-	CASSLEGHTYEQYF	TGTGCCAGCAGCTTGGAAGGACACACCTACGAGCAGTACTTC
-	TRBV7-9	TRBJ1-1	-	CASSLDTVNTEAFF	TGTGCCAGCAGCTTAGATACAGTGAACACTGAAGCTTTCTTT
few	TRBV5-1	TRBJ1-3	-	CASSLEAGAKGNTIYF	TGCGCCAGCAGCTTGGAAGCAGGTGCGAAAGGAAACACCATATATTTT
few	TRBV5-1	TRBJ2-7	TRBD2	CASSSGTSGIYEQYF	TGCGCCAGCAGCTCGGGGACTAGCGGGATCTACGAGCAGTACTTC
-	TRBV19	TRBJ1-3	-	CATSTMDRGRTSSGNTIYF	TGTGCCACCTCAACAATGGATAGGGGCCGTACCTCTTCTGGAAACACCATATATTTT
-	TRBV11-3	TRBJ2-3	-	CASSRSPDTQYF	TGTGCCAGCAGCCGTTCCCCAGATACGCAGTATTTT
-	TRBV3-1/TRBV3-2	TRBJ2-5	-	CASSPSGPKETQYF	TGTGCCAGCAGCCCCTCGGGCCCCAAAGAGACCCAGTACTTC
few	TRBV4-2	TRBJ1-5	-	CASSQADQPQHF	TGTGCCAGCAGCCAAGCGGATCAGCCCCAGCATTTT
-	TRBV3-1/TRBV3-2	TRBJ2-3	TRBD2	CASSSSGTTQYF	TGTGCCAGCAGCTCCAGCGGGACTACGCAGTATTTT
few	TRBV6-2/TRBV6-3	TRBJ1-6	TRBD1	CASSYGTGMNNSPLHF	TGTGCCAGCAGTTATGGGACAGGGATGAATAATTCACCCCTCCACTTT
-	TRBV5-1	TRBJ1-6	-	CASSLVGSRSPLHF	TGCGCCAGCAGCTTGGTAGGGTCCAGATCACCCCTCCACTTT
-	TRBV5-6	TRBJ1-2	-	CASSLAGRGLGYTF	TGTGCCAGCAGCTTGGCCGGCAGGGGCCTTGGCTACACCTTC
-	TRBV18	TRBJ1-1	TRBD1	CASSPQGQPTEAFF	TGTGCCAGCTCACCACAGGGACAGCCCACTGAAGCTTTCTTT
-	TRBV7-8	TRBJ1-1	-	CASSLTELTFTEAFF	TGTGCCAGCAGCTTGACGGAGCTGACCTTCACTGAAGCTTTCTTT
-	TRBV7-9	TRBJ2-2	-	CASSLSGTTGELFF	TGTGCCAGCAGCTTATCCGGGACAACCGGGGAGCTGTTTTTT
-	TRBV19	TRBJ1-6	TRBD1	CASSIGQGILNSPLHF	TGTGCCAGTAGTATTGGACAGGGGATCCTTAATTCACCCCTCCACTTT
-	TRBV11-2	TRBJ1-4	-	CASSLDRQGAEKLFF	TGTGCCAGCAGCTTAGATCGGCAGGGAGCGGAAAAACTGTTTTTT